The rows below give T cell receptor beta chains drawn from one sample of a study of shared clonotypes between healthy human individuals. The protocol was immunoSEQ multiplex PCR, while the TCRdb copy is restricted to in-frame clones and leaves out a portion. In the table there are over 2 million clones, about 90% of which are singletons. The material sequenced was naive CD4+ T cells from PBMCs. The receptors shown here come from a man between 18 and 29 years old in good health. Some clones in this sample may be carry-over from other donors' samples. Both conserved end residues are part of each CDR3. D genes are given only for firm matches. Size values are once, few and many counts, or a class for expanded clones, and some rows have none.

j_call,v_call,d_call,clone_size,cdr3_nt,cdr3_aa
TRBJ1-5,TRBV6-1,TRBD1,-,TGTGCCAGCAGACAGGGGGTGGTTAGCAATCAGCCCCAGCATTTT,CASRQGVVSNQPQHF
TRBJ1-3,TRBV2,TRBD1,-,TGTGCCAGCAGTGATGACAGGGGAGCTGGAAACACCATATATTTT,CASSDDRGAGNTIYF
TRBJ1-3,TRBV19,-,-,TGTGCCAGTAGTATTCGGACTCCTGGCGGAAACACCATATATTTT,CASSIRTPGGNTIYF
TRBJ2-3,TRBV10-3,TRBD2,-,TGTGCCATCAGCGCCGGGACTAGCGGGAGAGGGGGTACAGATACGCAGTATTTT,CAISAGTSGRGGTDTQYF
TRBJ2-5,TRBV10-3,TRBD2,-,TGTGCCATCAGTGAGCGGGGACTAGCGGGAGTCAGAGAGACCCAGTACTTC,CAISERGLAGVRETQYF
TRBJ2-5,TRBV7-8,TRBD2,-,TGTGCCAGCAGCTTATTACGGAGGACTAGCGGGAGCGAAGAGACCCAGTACTTC,CASSLLRRTSGSEETQYF
TRBJ2-5,TRBV30,TRBD2,-,TGTGCCTGGAGTGAGGAGGGACTAGCGGGAGGGGCCCAGTACTTC,CAWSEEGLAGGAQYF
TRBJ2-1,TRBV30,-,-,TGTGCCTGGAGCGCAGTTGCAGGGTCATCCGTTGAGCAGTTCTTC,CAWSAVAGSSVEQFF
TRBJ2-7,TRBV7-9,-,-,TGTGCCAGCAGCCCCCCCTACGTGAGGTACGAGCAGTACTTC,CASSPPYVRYEQYF
TRBJ2-5,TRBV10-1,-,-,TGCGCCAGCAGCACAGGGCCTCGGGAGACCCAGTACTTC,CASSTGPRETQYF
TRBJ2-1,TRBV7-9,-,-,TGTGCCAGCAGCTTAGGGTCGCCGAAGTACAATGAGCAGTTCTTC,CASSLGSPKYNEQFF
TRBJ2-1,TRBV5-1,TRBD2,once,TGCGCCAGCAGCCTTAACATCGGGAGGGCCAAGAGATCCTACAATGAGCAGTTCTTC,CASSLNIGRAKRSYNEQFF
TRBJ2-7,TRBV2,-,-,TGTGCCAGCAGTACCCCCAGGGAGCAGTACTTC,CASSTPREQYF
TRBJ1-5,TRBV19,-,-,TGTGCCAGTAGTGATGGGACTAATAGCAATCAGCCCCAGCATTTT,CASSDGTNSNQPQHF
TRBJ2-1,TRBV7-9,-,-,TGTGCCAGCCGGGACGGAAGCGGACCGAACTCCTACAATGAGCAGTTCTTC,CASRDGSGPNSYNEQFF
TRBJ1-1,TRBV27,TRBD1,-,TGTGCCAGCAGGCTCCATCAGGGGGGTGAAGCTTTCTTT,CASRLHQGGEAFF
TRBJ2-6,TRBV19,-,-,TGTGCCAGTAGTATTTCGAGGGGGGACTCTGGGGCCAACGTCCTGACTTTC,CASSISRGDSGANVLTF
TRBJ2-5,TRBV5-6,-,-,TGTGCCAGCAGCGACCGGGCGGGCACAGAGACCCAGTACTTC,CASSDRAGTETQYF
TRBJ2-1,TRBV7-3,TRBD2,-,TGTGCCAGCAGCTTAGTGGGGACTAGCGGGAGCTATGAGCAGTTCTTC,CASSLVGTSGSYEQFF
TRBJ1-2,TRBV5-4,-,once,TGTGCCAGCATGGAGACAGACTTTCATGGCTACACCTTC,CASMETDFHGYTF
TRBJ2-2,TRBV23-1,TRBD2,once,TGCGCCAGCGGGAGGGAATTGTTGAACACCGGGGAGCTGTTTTTT,CASGRELLNTGELFF
TRBJ1-4,TRBV6-6,TRBD1,-,TGTGCCAGCAGTCACAGGGGGGAGGGGGAAAAACTGTTTTTT,CASSHRGEGEKLFF
TRBJ2-7,TRBV7-3,TRBD2,-,TGTGCCAGCAGCCCCCGGGCTAGCGGCGCCCCCTACGAGCAGTACTTC,CASSPRASGAPYEQYF
TRBJ1-1,TRBV27,-,-,TGTGCCAGCAGTTTGCCCGGGACGTCGGAAACTTTCTTT,CASSLPGTSETFF
TRBJ1-2,TRBV18,TRBD1,-,TGTGCCAGCTCACTCAACACAGGGGACTATGGCTACACCTTC,CASSLNTGDYGYTF
TRBJ2-1,TRBV7-9,TRBD2,-,TGTGCCAGCAGCTTCGGGACTAGCGGATCGAGCTCCTACAATGAGCAGTTCTTC,CASSFGTSGSSSYNEQFF
TRBJ1-5,TRBV6-6,TRBD1,-,TGTGCCAGCAGTTGGACAGGGTCGGATCAGCCCCAGCATTTT,CASSWTGSDQPQHF
TRBJ2-3,TRBV9,-,-,TGTGCCAGCAGCGTAGTTGGGTCAGACACGCAGTATTTT,CASSVVGSDTQYF
TRBJ1-1,TRBV18,-,-,TGTGCCAGCTCACCATCTCTGAACACTGAAGCTTTCTTT,CASSPSLNTEAFF
TRBJ2-3,TRBV7-8,-,-,TGTGCCAGCATCTTCGGGAGAAGCACAGATACGCAGTATTTT,CASIFGRSTDTQYF
TRBJ2-3,TRBV27,-,-,TGTGCCAGCCCTGACAGACCCCGTGGGGATACGCAGTATTTT,CASPDRPRGDTQYF
TRBJ1-1,TRBV6-1,-,-,TGTGCCAGCAATGAGAACACTGAAGCTTTCTTT,CASNENTEAFF
TRBJ1-5,TRBV11-2,-,-,TGTGCCAGCAGCCAAGAGGTGGGAGAACAGCCCCAGCATTTT,CASSQEVGEQPQHF
TRBJ1-2,TRBV6-1,-,-,TGTGCCACCGCGGGGGGCCCGGGAATTGATGGCTACACCTTC,CATAGGPGIDGYTF
TRBJ2-2,TRBV4-3,-,-,TGCGCCAGCAGCCAGTGGCAGCCGAACACCGGGGAGCTGTTTTTT,CASSQWQPNTGELFF
TRBJ1-5,TRBV19,TRBD1,-,TGTGCCAGTAGACTAACCGACAGGGAGAGACAGCCCCAGCATTTT,CASRLTDRERQPQHF
TRBJ2-1,TRBV9,-,-,TGTGCCGGCAGCGTAGGCGGGGCTTACAATGAGCAGTTCTTC,CAGSVGGAYNEQFF
TRBJ2-3,TRBV19,-,-,TGTGCCAGTAGTATAGATCGTCTGGGGAGAAGCACAGATACGCAGTATTTT,CASSIDRLGRSTDTQYF
TRBJ1-6,TRBV7-3,-,-,TGTGCCAGCAGCTTAGGCGGGCAGTTAAATTCACCCCTCCACTTT,CASSLGGQLNSPLHF
TRBJ2-1,TRBV7-2,-,-,TGTGCCAGCAGCTCTCGGACTTTTTCCGAGCAGTTCTTC,CASSSRTFSEQFF
TRBJ1-3,TRBV7-9,-,-,TGTGCCAGCAGCTCGCAGGGGGGAAACACCATATATTTT,CASSSQGGNTIYF
TRBJ1-2,TRBV5-5,TRBD1,-,TGTGCCAGCAGTCCAGGACAGGGGAGCGGCTACACCTTC,CASSPGQGSGYTF
TRBJ2-2,TRBV4-1,-,-,TGCGCCAGCAGGCGCTTTGGTGATAACACCGGGGAGCTGTTTTTT,CASRRFGDNTGELFF
TRBJ2-7,TRBV7-3,TRBD2,-,TGTGCCAGCAGCCCTAGCGGGAGCTCCTACGAGCAGTACTTC,CASSPSGSSYEQYF
TRBJ2-1,TRBV29-1,TRBD1,-,TGCAGCGTTGGGCGTCGACAGGGTCCGCCGAAAAATGAGCAGTTCTTC,CSVGRRQGPPKNEQFF
TRBJ1-6,TRBV5-6,-,-,TGTGCCAGCAGGTCCCGGGAATTTTATAATTCACCCCTCCACTTT,CASRSREFYNSPLHF
TRBJ1-2,TRBV6-1,-,-,TGTGCCAGCAGTTCAGGGGATCTCGTAGTCGGCTACACCTTC,CASSSGDLVVGYTF
TRBJ1-1,TRBV7-2,-,-,TGTGCCAGCAGCTTAGAGGGAGCAGGAACTGAAGCTTTCTTT,CASSLEGAGTEAFF